The entry that follows covers one T cell receptor beta chain sequence. This clonotype was recorded a few times. It lacks a known antigen. Per-base quality was not reported, and no clone a single base away is much larger than it. These data originate in a study of breast tumors, draining lymph nodes, adjacent tissues (dated by TCRdb to the mid-2010s). Context from the whole study: The study compared TCR beta repertoires across tumor, adjacent nontumor tissue and axillary lymph nodes from breast cancer patients. The study aimed to assess the relationships and possible T-cell exchange between tumor, surrounding tissue and draining lymph node repertoires in human breast cancer.

The axillary draining lymph nodes of breast cancer patients were the source of the lymph node samples. General conclusions and limits of the study: Tumor T-cell repertoires showed less diversity than lymph node repertoires and more diversity than nontumor tissue repertoires, and tumor T-cell repertoires showed preferential V and J gene usage. The similarity between tumor and nontumor tissue repertoires was significantly greater in luminal-like breast cancer than in basal-like breast cancer. The conclusion that tumor T cells originate in lymph nodes was framed as consistent with a hypothesis rather than directly demonstrated. The data were considered consistent with most tumor T cells being derived from the lymph node and subsequently expanding within tumor tissue.

Reads for this sample came from an Illumina HiSeq 2000. Multiplex PCR amplification was used to build the TCR beta chain libraries. High-throughput sequencing was used to analyze the amplified TCR beta chain products. Clones were called with MiXCR by TCRdb after fastp trimmed the public reads at Q25, and only in-frame beta chains were retained. CDR3 protein duplicates are merged, each entry listing the most common genes and DNA. The sample table shows fewer than 250,000 distinct CDR3 sequences, and roughly 32% are seen once. The top ten clones comprise roughly 1.5% of the sample. CDR1 and CDR2, looked up from the germline V gene, are MNHEY and SVGAGI. Deletion took 10 bases off V and 7 bases off J, with a span of 22 bases between the germline ends. From its cysteine to its phenylalanine, the CDR3 spans 14 amino acids. Left in the record is the CDR3 DNA by itself, 42 bases read in frame from the first base.

Sample: axillary lymph node tissue. This receptor was taken from a female donor with breast cancer. Some clones in this sample may be carry-over from other donors' samples. The chain is assembled from TRBV6-5 and TRBJ1-1, with the D gene uncertain. The nucleotide sequence is TGTGCCACCGCTCTTGGGCAGACCATCTATGAAGCTTTCTTT. It is translated as CATALGQTIYEAFF.